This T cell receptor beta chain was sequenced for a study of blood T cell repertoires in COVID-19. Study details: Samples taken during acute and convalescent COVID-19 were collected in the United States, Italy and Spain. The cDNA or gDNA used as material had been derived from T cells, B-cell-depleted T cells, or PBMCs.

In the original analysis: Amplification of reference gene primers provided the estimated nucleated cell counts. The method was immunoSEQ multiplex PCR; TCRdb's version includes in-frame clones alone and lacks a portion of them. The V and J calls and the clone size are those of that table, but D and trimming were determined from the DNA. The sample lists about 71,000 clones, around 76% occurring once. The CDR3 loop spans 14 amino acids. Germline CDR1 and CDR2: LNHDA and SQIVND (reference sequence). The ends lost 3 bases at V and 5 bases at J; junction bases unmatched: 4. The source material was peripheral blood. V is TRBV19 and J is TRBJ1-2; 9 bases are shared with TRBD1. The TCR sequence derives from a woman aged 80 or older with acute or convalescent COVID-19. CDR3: CASSIPGTGYGYTF. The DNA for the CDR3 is TGTGCCAGTAGTATTCCCGGGACAGGGTATGGCTACACCTTC.